This entry lists 18 T cell receptor beta chains sequenced from one sample in a study of CD8 T cells in Susac syndrome. Reverse transcription of roughly 0.5 to 1 ug RNA used random hexamers. TCRdb redid the calling of the immunoSEQ multiplex PCR reads with MiXCR, one entry per CDR3 protein. Found here are about 110,000 distinct CDR3 sequences, approximately 93% of them singletons; the top ten hold 0.4% to 0.5%. Sequenced: CD8+ T cells from PBMCs. Receptors were obtained from a human donor with Susac syndrome.

This sequence joins TRBV29-1 and TRBJ1-1; no clear D gene. Germline V gene sequence: CDR1 SQVTM, CDR2 ANQGSEA. V lost 3 bases and J lost 9, with 14 bases in between. CDR3 length equals 12 residues. CDR3 sequence reads: CSVETGRPQAFF. CDR3 DNA: TGCAGCGTTGAGACCGGACGTCCTCAAGCTTTCTTT.

This chain joins TRBV9 and TRBJ2-7, with TRBD1 as a possible D gene (5 bases). The CDR3 sequence is 13 residues long. V was cut by 2 bases and J by 7 bases, with 13 bases left in between. The germline gives CDR1 SGDLS, CDR2 YYNGEE. In nucleotides, the CDR3 is TGTGCCAGCAGCGTTTCCCAGGGTAAGGAGCAGTACTTC. Translating gives CASSVSQGKEQYF.

V and J are TRBV7-9 and TRBJ1-6, with D perhaps matching TRBD1 (5 bases). Trimming stripped 5 bases from V and 7 bases from J, with 9 bases between. The CDR3 spans 13 residues. Germline V gene data show CDR1 as SEHNR and CDR2 as FQNEAQ (reference sequence). Written as DNA, the CDR3 is TGTGCCAGCAGCCGATCAGGGAATTCACCCCTCCACTTT. Translation gives CASSRSGNSPLHF.

The chain has TRBV13 and TRBJ2-4; TRBD1 matches at 10 bases. Germline CDR1 and CDR2: PRHDT and FYEKMQ (reference sequence). CDR3 length equals 21 residues. J was trimmed by 2 bases and V by 4 bases; bases with no gene match: 20. The CDR3 spells CASSSTRGGQGIPFTKNIQYF. CDR3 DNA: TGTGCCAGCAGCTCGACCCGTGGGGGACAGGGGATCCCATTTACCAAAAACATTCAGTACTTC.

This clonotype was detected a few times. The rearrangement joins TRBV4-2 to TRBJ2-7; D possibly uses TRBD1 or TRBD2 (6 bases each). The CDR3 is made up of 14 amino acids. V lost 2 bases and J lost 4, with 12 bases in between. Germline CDR1 reads LGHNA; CDR2 reads YNFKEQ. For the CDR3, the DNA is TGTGCCAGCAGCCAATACGGGGGCCGGTACGAGCAGTACTTC. It yields the protein CASSQYGGRYEQYF.

The chain is built from TRBV7-9 and TRBJ2-1, with D hard to call. The V end lost 2 bases, the J end lost 10 bases, and 6 bases lay between the germline ends. The CDR3 loop spans 11 amino acids. Germline V gives CDR1 SEHNR, CDR2 FQNEAQ (reference sequence). CDR3 loop: CASSLIPEQFF. The CDR3 DNA follows: TGTGCCAGCAGCTTAATCCCCGAGCAGTTCTTC.

The chain uses TRBV10-3 and TRBJ2-1, with a possible D match to TRBD2 (5 bases). Germline values: CDR1 ENHRY, CDR2 SYGVKD. V was shortened by 10 bases and J by 4 bases, with 20 bases between the two germline ends. The length of the CDR3 is 15 residues. The CDR3 is CATRWESSTYNEQFF. For the CDR3, the DNA is TGTGCCACCCGATGGGAGTCCTCTACTTACAATGAGCAGTTCTTC.

The V and J genes are TRBV5-1 and TRBJ1-1, with D unclear. Germline CDR1 reads SGHRS; CDR2 reads YFSETQ. The CDR3 sequence is 14 residues long. V was trimmed by 7 bases and J by 3 bases, leaving 16 bases between them. Here the CDR3 reads CASGERGPYTEAFF. The CDR3 region has the DNA TGCGCCAGCGGGGAGCGCGGACCCTACACTGAAGCTTTCTTT. The full variable domain, with the rest looked up from reference TRBV5-1 and TRBJ1-1, is KAGVTQTPRYLIKTRGQQVTLSCSPISGHRSVSWYQQTPGQGLQFLFEYFSETQRNKGNFPGRFSGRQFSNSRSEMNVSTLELGDSALYLCASGERGPYTEAFFGQGTRLTVV.

The chain combines TRBV4-1 with TRBJ1-1; D is unclear. Germline CDR1 and CDR2: MGHRA and YSYEKL. V lost 1 base to trimming and J lost 1 base, with 10 bases between them. The CDR3 sequence is 15 residues long. The CDR3 nucleotides read TGCGCCAGCAGCCAAGGAGCACCCTCGAACACTGAAGCTTTCTTT. Protein product: CASSQGAPSNTEAFF.

V is TRBV9 and J is TRBJ1-1, with D perhaps matching TRBD1 (5 bases). Between the trimmed V and J ends, which lost 4 bases and 1 base, there was a span of 14 bases. This CDR3 spans 15 amino acids. Germline V gives CDR1 SGDLS, CDR2 YYNGEE. The CDR3 sequence: CASSRWGGSNTEAFF. Here the CDR3 DNA reads TGTGCCAGCAGCCGGTGGGGGGGATCGAACACTGAAGCTTTCTTT. Using reference TRBV9 and TRBJ1-1 for the parts outside the CDR3, the full variable domain is DSGVTQTPKHLITATGQRVTLRCSPRSGDLSVYWYQQSLDQGLQFLIQYYNGEERAKGNILERFSAQQFPDLHSELNLSSLELGDSALYFCASSRWGGSNTEAFFGQGTRLTVV.

This chain uses TRBV7-2 with TRBJ2-3, with 7 positions matching TRBD2. The trim removed 3 bases at V and 6 bases at J, leaving 9 bases unmatched. CDR1 and CDR2 from the germline V gene are SGHTA and FQGNSA. The CDR3 sequence is 15 residues long. The DNA of the CDR3 is TGTGCCAGCAGCTTCAGCGGGGACGTGGGGGATACGCAGTATTTT. Amino acids: CASSFSGDVGDTQYF.

The rearrangement links TRBV7-6 to TRBJ2-7; TRBD2 agrees at 8 bases. Germline V lookup: CDR1 SGHVS, CDR2 FNYEAQ. The J segment lost 3 bases and the V segment lost 1 base, leaving 5 bases of the junction unmatched. CDR3 length: 15 amino acids. The CDR3 protein is CASSLGAGVGYEQYF. As DNA, the CDR3 is TGTGCCAGCAGCTTAGGAGCGGGGGTGGGCTACGAGCAGTACTTC. Variable domain in full (rest from reference TRBV7-6 and TRBJ2-7): GAGVSQSPRYKVTKRGQDVALRCDPISGHVSLYWYRQALGQGPEFLTYFNYEAQQDKSGLPNDRFSAERPEGSISTLTIQRTEQRDSAMYRCASSLGAGVGYEQYFGPGTRLTVT.

The chain combines TRBV6-6 with TRBJ2-2, with TRBD1 matching over 10 bases. The V segment lost 2 bases and the J segment 8 bases; nucleotides outside the gene matches: 8. CDR1 MNHNY and CDR2 SVGAGI come from the germline V gene (reference sequence). The CDR3 runs to 16 residues. CDR3 nucleotide sequence: TGTGCCAGCAGTTACCGGGACAGGGGCATCTCAGGGGAGCTGTTTTTT. Translated: CASSYRDRGISGELFF.

In its sample, this clonotype was seen once. V gene TRBV20-1 combines with J gene TRBJ1-5; unclear D gene. V dropped 2 bases and J dropped 1 base, with 9 bases sitting between them. Per germline, CDR1 DFQATT and CDR2 SNEGSKA (reference sequence). The CDR3 covers 14 residues. This chain's CDR3 is CSARSGGSNQPQHF. CDR3 in DNA: TGCAGTGCTAGATCAGGAGGGAGCAATCAGCCCCAGCATTTT.

The J gene is TRBJ2-1, the V gene TRBV4-3, with D possibly matching TRBD1 (6 bases). Germline V gene lookup returns CDR1 LGHNA and CDR2 YSLEER. Trimming took off 4 bases at V and 5 bases at J, with 12 bases between the two ends. The CDR3 spans 14 residues. As DNA, the CDR3 is TGCGCCAGCAGCCTTTCGGACAGCAACAATGAGCAGTTCTTC. Encoded protein: CASSLSDSNNEQFF.

This clonotype was counted a single time. Here the CDR3 reads CSVDDGQNYGYTF. In DNA form, the CDR3 reads TGCAGCGTTGATGATGGACAGAACTATGGCTACACCTTC. The chain is built from TRBV29-1 and TRBJ1-2, with D possibly TRBD1 on 6 matching bases. The V gene's germline CDR1 is SQVTM and CDR2 ANQGSEA. Deletions cut 3 bases from V and 2 bases from J, with 10 bases between. The CDR3 extends over 13 amino acids.

This chain connects TRBV6-4 to TRBJ1-1; D uncertain. V shed 4 bases and J shed 1 base, with 7 bases lying between them. Germline CDR1 and CDR2: MRHNA and SNTAGT. The CDR3 is made up of 13 amino acids. Written as DNA, the CDR3 is TGTGCCAGCAGTGTAACAGCGAACACTGAAGCTTTCTTT. Protein sequence: CASSVTANTEAFF.

The V and J genes are TRBV27 and TRBJ2-4, with 7 positions matching TRBD1. The length of the CDR3 is 15 residues. The germline V gene encodes CDR1 MNHEY and CDR2 SMNVEV (reference sequence). V lost 6 bases to trimming and J lost 3 bases; unmatched junction nucleotides: 8. CDR3: CASSESGTVKNIQYF. For the CDR3, the DNA is TGTGCCAGCAGCGAATCCGGGACAGTCAAAAACATTCAGTACTTC.